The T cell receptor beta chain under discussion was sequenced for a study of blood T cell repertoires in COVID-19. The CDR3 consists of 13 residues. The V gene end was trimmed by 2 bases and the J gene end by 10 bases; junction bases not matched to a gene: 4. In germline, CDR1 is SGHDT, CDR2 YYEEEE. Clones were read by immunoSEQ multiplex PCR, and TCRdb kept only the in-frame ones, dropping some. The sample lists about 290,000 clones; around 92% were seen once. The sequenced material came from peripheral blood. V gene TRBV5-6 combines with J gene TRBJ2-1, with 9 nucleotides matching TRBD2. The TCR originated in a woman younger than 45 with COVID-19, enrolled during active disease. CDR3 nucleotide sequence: TGTGCCAGCAGCTTATCAGGACTAGCGGAGCAGTTCTTC. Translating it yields CASSLSGLAEQFF.